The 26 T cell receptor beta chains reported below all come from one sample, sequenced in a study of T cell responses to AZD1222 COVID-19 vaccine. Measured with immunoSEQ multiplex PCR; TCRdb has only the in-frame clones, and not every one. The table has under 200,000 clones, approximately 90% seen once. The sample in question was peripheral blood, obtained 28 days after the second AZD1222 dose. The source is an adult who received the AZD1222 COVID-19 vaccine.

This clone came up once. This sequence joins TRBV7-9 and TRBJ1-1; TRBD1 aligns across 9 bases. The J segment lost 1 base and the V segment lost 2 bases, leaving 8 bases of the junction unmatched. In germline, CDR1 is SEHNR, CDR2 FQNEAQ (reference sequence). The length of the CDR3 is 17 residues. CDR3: CASSLYRGPEWNTEAFF. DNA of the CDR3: TGTGCCAGCAGCTTATACAGGGGGCCTGAATGGAACACTGAAGCTTTCTTT.

The CDR3 nucleotides read TGTGCCAGCAGCTCCGGGGGGGGGAGAAACACCATATATTTT. This codes for CASSSGGGRNTIYF. The chain joins TRBV3-1 (or the pseudogene TRBV3-2) to TRBJ1-3, with a weak D call TRBD1 (5 bases). This CDR3 spans 14 amino acids. Trimming removed 5 bases from V and 5 bases from J, with 13 bases in between. Germline V gene data show CDR1 as LGHDT and CDR2 as YNNKEL (reference sequence).

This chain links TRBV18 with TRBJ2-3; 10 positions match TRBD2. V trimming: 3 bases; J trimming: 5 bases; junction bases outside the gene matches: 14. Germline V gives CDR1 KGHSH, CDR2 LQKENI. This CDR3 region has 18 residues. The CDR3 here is CASSPTLAGVFGGDTQYF. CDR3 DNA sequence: TGTGCCAGCTCACCTACGCTAGCGGGAGTATTTGGGGGAGATACGCAGTATTTT.

DNA for the CDR3: TGCGCCAGCTCTCGGGAGGAGAGGGCCGGGGAGCTGTTTTTT. It specifies CASSREERAGELFF. The chain uses TRBV4-3 and TRBJ2-2, with TRBD2 identical over 7 bases. Trimming at V came to 8 bases and at J to 6 bases, leaving 9 bases not matched to a gene. The CDR3 runs 14 residues. Germline V gene data show CDR1 as LGHNA and CDR2 as YSLEER.

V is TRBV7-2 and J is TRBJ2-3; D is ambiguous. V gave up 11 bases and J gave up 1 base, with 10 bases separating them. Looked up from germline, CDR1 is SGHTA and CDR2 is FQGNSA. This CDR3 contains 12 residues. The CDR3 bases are TGTGCCCTAGATCCGGGCACAGATACGCAGTATTTT. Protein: CALDPGTDTQYF.

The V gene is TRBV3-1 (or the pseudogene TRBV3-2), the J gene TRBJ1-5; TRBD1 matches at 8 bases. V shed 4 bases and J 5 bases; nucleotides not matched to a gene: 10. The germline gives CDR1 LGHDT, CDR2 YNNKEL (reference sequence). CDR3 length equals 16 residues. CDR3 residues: CASSPRGAGGHQPQHF. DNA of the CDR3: TGTGCCAGCAGCCCCCGAGGAGCAGGGGGCCATCAGCCCCAGCATTTT.

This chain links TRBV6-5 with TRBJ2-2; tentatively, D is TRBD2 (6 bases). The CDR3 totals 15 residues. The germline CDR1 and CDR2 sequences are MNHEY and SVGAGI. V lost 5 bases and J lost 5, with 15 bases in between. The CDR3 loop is CASSKLATRTGELFF. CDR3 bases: TGTGCCAGCAGTAAGCTAGCGACCCGGACCGGGGAGCTGTTTTTT.

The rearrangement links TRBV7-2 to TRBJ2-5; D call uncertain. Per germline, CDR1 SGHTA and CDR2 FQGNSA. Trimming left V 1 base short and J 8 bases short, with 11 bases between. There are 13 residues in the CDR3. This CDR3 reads CASSLGVGDTQYF. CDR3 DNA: TGTGCCAGCAGCTTAGGAGTTGGTGACACCCAGTACTTC.

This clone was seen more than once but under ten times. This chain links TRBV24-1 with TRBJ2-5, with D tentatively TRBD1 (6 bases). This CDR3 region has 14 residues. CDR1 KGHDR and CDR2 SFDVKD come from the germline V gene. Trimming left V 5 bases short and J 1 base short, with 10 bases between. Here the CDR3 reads CATSGGPGQETQYF. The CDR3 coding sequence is TGTGCCACCAGTGGGGGGCCGGGCCAAGAGACCCAGTACTTC.

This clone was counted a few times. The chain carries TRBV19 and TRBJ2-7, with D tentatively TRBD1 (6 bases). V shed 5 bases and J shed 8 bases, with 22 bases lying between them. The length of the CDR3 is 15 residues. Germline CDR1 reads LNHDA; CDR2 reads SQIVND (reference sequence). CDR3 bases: TGTGCCAGTAGTGGAAAGACAGGAGGCTTAGATCAGCAGTACTTC. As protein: CASSGKTGGLDQQYF.

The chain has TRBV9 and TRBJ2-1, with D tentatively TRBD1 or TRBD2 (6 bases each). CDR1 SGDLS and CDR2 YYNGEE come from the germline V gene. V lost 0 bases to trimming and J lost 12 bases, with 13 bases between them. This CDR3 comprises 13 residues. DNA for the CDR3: TGTGCCAGCAGCGTAGAACAGGGAGGTGGGCAGTTCTTC. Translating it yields CASSVEQGGGQFF.

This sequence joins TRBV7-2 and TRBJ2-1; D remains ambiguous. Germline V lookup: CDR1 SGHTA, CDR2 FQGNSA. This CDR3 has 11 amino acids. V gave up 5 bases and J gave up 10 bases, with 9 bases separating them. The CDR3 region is CASSGQQEQFF. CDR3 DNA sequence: TGTGCCAGCAGCGGGCAGCAAGAGCAGTTCTTC.

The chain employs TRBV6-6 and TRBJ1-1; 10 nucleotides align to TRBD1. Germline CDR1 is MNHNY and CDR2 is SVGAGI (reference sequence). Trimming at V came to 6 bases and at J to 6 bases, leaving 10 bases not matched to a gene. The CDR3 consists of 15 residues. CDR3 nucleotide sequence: TGTGCCAGCAGAGATAGGACAGGGGGTAGGGCTGAAGCTTTCTTT. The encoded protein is CASRDRTGGRAEAFF.

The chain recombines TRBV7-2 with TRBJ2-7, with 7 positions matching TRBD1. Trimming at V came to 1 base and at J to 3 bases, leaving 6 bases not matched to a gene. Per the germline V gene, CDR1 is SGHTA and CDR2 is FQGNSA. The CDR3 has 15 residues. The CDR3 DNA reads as TGTGCCAGCAGCTTAGTCGGACAGGTAGACTACGAGCAGTACTTC. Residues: CASSLVGQVDYEQYF.

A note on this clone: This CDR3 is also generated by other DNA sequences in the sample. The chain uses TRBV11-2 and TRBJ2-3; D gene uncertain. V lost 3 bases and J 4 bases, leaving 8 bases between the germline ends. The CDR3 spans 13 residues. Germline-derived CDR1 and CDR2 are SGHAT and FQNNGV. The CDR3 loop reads CASSLSGPDTQYF. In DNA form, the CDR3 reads TGTGCCAGCAGCTTGTCAGGTCCAGATACGCAGTATTTT.

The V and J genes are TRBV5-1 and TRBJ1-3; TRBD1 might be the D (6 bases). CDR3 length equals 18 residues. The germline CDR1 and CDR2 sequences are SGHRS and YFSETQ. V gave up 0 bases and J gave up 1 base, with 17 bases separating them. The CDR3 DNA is TGCGCCAGCAGCTTGGGACAGGTGGCCCCATGGTCTGGAAACACCATATATTTT. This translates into CASSLGQVAPWSGNTIYF.

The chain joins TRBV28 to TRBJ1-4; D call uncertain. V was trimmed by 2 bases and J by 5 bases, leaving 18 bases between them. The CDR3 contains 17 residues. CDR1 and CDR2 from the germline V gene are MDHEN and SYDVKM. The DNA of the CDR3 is TGTGCCAGCAGTTTAGTACAGCCCGGGAGACGGAATGAAAAACTGTTTTTT. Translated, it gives CASSLVQPGRRNEKLFF.

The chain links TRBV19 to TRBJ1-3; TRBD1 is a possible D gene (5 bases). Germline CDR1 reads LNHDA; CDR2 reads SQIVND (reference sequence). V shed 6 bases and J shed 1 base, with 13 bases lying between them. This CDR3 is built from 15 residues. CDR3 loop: CASSAEGASGNTIYF. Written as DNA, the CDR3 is TGTGCCAGTAGCGCCGAAGGGGCGTCTGGAAACACCATATATTTT.

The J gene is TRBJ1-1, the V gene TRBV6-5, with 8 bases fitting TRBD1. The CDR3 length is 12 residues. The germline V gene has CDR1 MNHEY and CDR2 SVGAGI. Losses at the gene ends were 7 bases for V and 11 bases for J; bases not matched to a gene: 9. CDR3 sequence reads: CASTTGGRGAFF. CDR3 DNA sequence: TGTGCCAGCACCACAGGGGGGCGGGGGGCTTTCTTT.

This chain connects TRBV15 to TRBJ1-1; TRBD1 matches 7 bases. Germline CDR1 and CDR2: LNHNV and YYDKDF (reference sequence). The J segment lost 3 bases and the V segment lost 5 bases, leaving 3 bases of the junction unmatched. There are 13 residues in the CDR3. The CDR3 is CATSSGGYTEAFF. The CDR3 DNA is TGTGCCACCAGCTCAGGGGGGTACACTGAAGCTTTCTTT.

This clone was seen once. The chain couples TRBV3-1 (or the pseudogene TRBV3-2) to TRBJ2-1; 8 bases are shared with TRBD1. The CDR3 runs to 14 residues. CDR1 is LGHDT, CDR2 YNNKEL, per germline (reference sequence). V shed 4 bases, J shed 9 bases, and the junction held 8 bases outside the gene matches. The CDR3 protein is CASSLGQGGVEQFF. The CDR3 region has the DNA TGTGCCAGCAGCCTCGGACAGGGTGGGGTTGAGCAGTTCTTC.

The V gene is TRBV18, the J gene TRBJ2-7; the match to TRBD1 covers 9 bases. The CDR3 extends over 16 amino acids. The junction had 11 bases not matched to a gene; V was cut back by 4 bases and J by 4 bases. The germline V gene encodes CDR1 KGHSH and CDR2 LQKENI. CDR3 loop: CASSHSPGQGGYEQYF. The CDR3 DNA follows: TGTGCCAGCTCACACTCACCGGGACAGGGTGGATACGAGCAGTACTTC.

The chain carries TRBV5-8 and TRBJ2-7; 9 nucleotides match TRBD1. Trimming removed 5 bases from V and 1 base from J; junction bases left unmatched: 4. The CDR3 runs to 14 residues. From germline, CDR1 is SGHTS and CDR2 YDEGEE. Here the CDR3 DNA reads TGTGCCAGCAGTTCGGGACAGGGTTCCTACGAGCAGTACTTC. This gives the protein CASSSGQGSYEQYF.

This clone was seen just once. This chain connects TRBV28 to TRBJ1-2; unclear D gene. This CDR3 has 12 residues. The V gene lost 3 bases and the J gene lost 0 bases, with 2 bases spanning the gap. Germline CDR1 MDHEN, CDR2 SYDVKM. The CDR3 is CASSLANYGYTF. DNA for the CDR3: TGTGCCAGCAGTTTGGCTAACTATGGCTACACCTTC.

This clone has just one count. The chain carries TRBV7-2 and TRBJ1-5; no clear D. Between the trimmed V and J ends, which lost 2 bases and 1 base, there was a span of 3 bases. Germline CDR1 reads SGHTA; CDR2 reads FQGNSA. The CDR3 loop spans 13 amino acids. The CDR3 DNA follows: TGTGCCAGCAGCTTATTCAGCAATCAGCCCCAGCATTTT. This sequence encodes CASSLFSNQPQHF. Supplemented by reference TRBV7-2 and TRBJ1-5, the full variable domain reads GAGVSQSPSNKVTEKGKDVELRCDPISGHTALYWYRQSLGQGLEFLIYFQGNSAPDKSGLPSDRFSAERTGGSVSTLTIQRTQQEDSAVYLCASSLFSNQPQHFGDGTRLSIL.

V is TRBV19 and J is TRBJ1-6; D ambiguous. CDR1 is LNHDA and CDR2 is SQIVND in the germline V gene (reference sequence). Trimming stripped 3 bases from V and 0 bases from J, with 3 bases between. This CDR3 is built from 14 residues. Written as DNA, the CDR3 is TGTGCCAGTAGTATGAGCTCCTATAATTCACCCCTCCACTTT. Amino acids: CASSMSSYNSPLHF. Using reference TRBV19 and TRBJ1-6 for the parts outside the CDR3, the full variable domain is DGGITQSPKYLFRKEGQNVTLSCEQNLNHDAMYWYRQDPGQGLRLIYYSQIVNDFQKGDIAEGYSVSREKKESFPLTVTSAQKNPTAFYLCASSMSSYNSPLHFGNGTRLTVT.